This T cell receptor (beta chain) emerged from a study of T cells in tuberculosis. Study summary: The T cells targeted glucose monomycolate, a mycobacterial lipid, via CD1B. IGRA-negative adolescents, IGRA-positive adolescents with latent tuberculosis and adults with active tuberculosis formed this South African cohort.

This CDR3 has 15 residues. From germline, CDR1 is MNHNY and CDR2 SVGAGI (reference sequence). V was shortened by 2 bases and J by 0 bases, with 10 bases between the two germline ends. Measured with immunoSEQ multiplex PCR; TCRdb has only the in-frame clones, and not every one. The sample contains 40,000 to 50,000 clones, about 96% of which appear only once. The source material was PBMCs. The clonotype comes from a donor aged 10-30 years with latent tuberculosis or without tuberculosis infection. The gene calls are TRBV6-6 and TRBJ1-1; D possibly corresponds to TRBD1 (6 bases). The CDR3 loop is CASSYLGTLNTEAFF. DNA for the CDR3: TGTGCCAGCAGTTACCTCGGGACACTGAACACTGAAGCTTTCTTT.